A selection of T cell receptor beta chains follows, all from one sample in a study of T cell repertoires in cytomegalovirus infection. A single record per CDR3 protein comes from TCRdb applying MiXCR to the reads. The sample shows around 70,000 distinct CDR3 sequences, 4% of them seen only once. Sequenced input: PBMCs. These receptors all stem from a human donor in good health (CMV status not recorded). Some clones in this sample may be carry-over from other donors' samples. Each CDR3 is given with its conserved first and last residue. Each record gives: V gene, clone size, J gene, D gene, CDR3 protein, CDR3 DNA. D genes are given only for firm matches. The size field reads once, few or many counts, or a class when the clone is expanded.

TRBV5-5	many	TRBJ2-4	.	CASSLSPVAKNIQYF	TGTGCCAGCAGCTTAAGCCCGGTAGCCAAAAACATTCAGTACTTC
TRBV7-6	many	TRBJ2-7	TRBD2	CAPGLAGVEQYF	TGTGCCCCCGGACTAGCGGGAGTAGAGCAGTACTTC
TRBV7-2	many	TRBJ2-3	.	CASSLEGGSTDTQYF	TGTGCCAGCAGCTTAGAGGGGGGTAGCACAGATACGCAGTATTTT
TRBV6-6	few	TRBJ2-5	TRBD1	CASTNPTGTAQETQYF	TGTGCCAGCACCAACCCGACCGGGACAGCACAAGAGACCCAGTACTTC
TRBV4-1	many	TRBJ1-2	TRBD1	CASSQTGQAAGYTF	TGCGCCAGCAGCCAGACGGGACAGGCGGCCGGCTACACCTTC
TRBV11-2	many	TRBJ1-4	.	CASSSAGAARLFF	TGTGCCAGCAGCTCAGCGGGGGCGGCCCGACTGTTTTTT
TRBV6-1	many	TRBJ1-6	.	CASSPDWFNSPLHF	TGTGCCAGCAGTCCCGACTGGTTCAATTCACCCCTCCACTTT
TRBV10-2	many	TRBJ2-6	.	CASSDPHSSGANVLTF	TGCGCCAGCAGTGACCCACACAGCTCTGGGGCCAACGTCCTGACTTTC
TRBV7-2	once	TRBJ2-1	.	CASSFPANRGGAGYNEQFF	TGTGCCAGCAGCTTCCCAGCCAATAGAGGGGGGGCCGGCTACAATGAGCAGTTCTTC
TRBV7-2	many	TRBJ2-2	TRBD1	CASSRGQDPTGELFF	TGTGCCAGCAGCCGCGGACAGGATCCCACCGGGGAGCTGTTTTTT
TRBV7-2	many	TRBJ1-4	.	CASSLDVHRVVANEKLFF	TGTGCCAGCAGCTTAGATGTGCACAGGGTGGTTGCTAATGAAAAACTGTTTTTT
TRBV7-2	many	TRBJ1-2	TRBD1	CASSLAQGVESNYGYTF	TGTGCCAGCAGCTTAGCACAGGGGGTTGAATCTAACTATGGCTACACCTTC
TRBV20-1	many	TRBJ2-1	TRBD2	CSATPGLAVHNEQFF	TGCAGTGCTACCCCGGGACTAGCGGTTCACAATGAGCAGTTCTTC
TRBV7-2	many	TRBJ2-7	.	CASSPRQSYEQYF	TGTGCCAGCAGCCCCCGACAGTCCTACGAGCAGTACTTC
TRBV12-3/TRBV12-4	many	TRBJ2-5	TRBD2	CASSLSSGRLTQYF	TGTGCCAGCAGTTTATCTAGCGGGAGATTGACCCAGTACTTC
TRBV19	many	TRBJ2-7	TRBD2	CASSLTRASGFYEQYF	TGTGCCAGTAGTTTAACCCGGGCTAGCGGGTTCTACGAGCAGTACTTC
TRBV18	many	TRBJ2-2	TRBD2	CASSLLRDRGGQAGELFF	TGTGCCAGCTCCCTACTCCGTGACCGGGGGGGTCAAGCCGGGGAGCTGTTTTTT
TRBV4-1	many	TRBJ2-7	.	CASSQPIYSYEQYF	TGCGCCAGCAGCCAACCCATATACTCCTACGAGCAGTACTTC
TRBV18	many	TRBJ1-1	.	CASSHSGTNTEAFF	TGTGCCAGCTCGCACAGTGGCACGAACACTGAAGCTTTCTTT
TRBV6-2/TRBV6-3	many	TRBJ2-2	TRBD2	CASRTSSYTGELFF	TGTGCCAGCAGGACTAGCAGCTACACCGGGGAGCTGTTTTTT
TRBV7-2	many	TRBJ2-7	.	CASSAGTYGGEQYF	TGTGCCAGCAGCGCCGGGACATACGGCGGAGAGCAGTACTTC
TRBV7-2	many	TRBJ1-6	.	CASSLAVGGGSSPLHF	TGTGCCAGCAGCTTAGCGGTGGGGGGAGGGAGTTCACCCCTCCACTTT
TRBV7-2	many	TRBJ1-4	TRBD1	CASSLETGREKLFF	TGTGCCAGCAGCTTAGAGACAGGGCGCGAAAAACTGTTTTTT